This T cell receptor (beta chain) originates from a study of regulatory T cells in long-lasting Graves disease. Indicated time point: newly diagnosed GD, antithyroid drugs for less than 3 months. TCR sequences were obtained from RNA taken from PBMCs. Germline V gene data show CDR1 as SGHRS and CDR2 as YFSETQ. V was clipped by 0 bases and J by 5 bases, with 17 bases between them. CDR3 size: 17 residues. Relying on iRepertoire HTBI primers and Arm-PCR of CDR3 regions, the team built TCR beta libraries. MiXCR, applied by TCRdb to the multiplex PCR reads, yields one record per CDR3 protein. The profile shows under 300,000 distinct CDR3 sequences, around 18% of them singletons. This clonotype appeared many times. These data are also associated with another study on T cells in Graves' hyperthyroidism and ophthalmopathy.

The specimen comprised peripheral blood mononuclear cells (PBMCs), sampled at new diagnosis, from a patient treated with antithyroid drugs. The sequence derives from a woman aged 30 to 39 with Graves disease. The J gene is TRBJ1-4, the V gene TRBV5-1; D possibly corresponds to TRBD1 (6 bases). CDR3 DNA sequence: TGCGCCAGCAGCTTGGGGACAGTTTCGAACGGAAATGAAAAACTGTTTTTT. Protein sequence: CASSLGTVSNGNEKLFF.